These 22 T cell receptor beta chains came from one sample sequenced in a study of blood T cell repertoires in COVID-19. Some clones are missing from TCRdb's copy, which holds only in-frame ones; the method was immunoSEQ multiplex PCR. This sample has roughly 230,000 clones, with around 80% found just once. Source material: peripheral blood. The source is a human donor in a cohort sampled during active COVID-19.

The V and J genes are TRBV6-4 and TRBJ1-2, with 9 bases lining up with TRBD1. J was trimmed by 8 bases and V by 5 bases; bases with no gene match: 6. Germline V lookup: CDR1 MRHNA, CDR2 SNTAGT. CDR3 length: 13 residues. CDR3 in DNA: TGTGCCAGCAGTATTCGACAGGGGGACGGCTACACCTTC. It encodes CASSIRQGDGYTF.

The chain combines TRBV9 with TRBJ2-1; TRBD2 aligns across 7 bases. The CDR3 runs to 15 residues. Germline V CDR1 and CDR2: SGDLS, YYNGEE. Germline trimming cut 3 bases from V and 6 bases from J; bases unmatched to any gene: 9. The CDR3 DNA follows: TGTGCCAGCAGCGCGGGGGAGGGGAGATCCAATGAGCAGTTCTTC. It is translated as CASSAGEGRSNEQFF.

There are a few counts of this clone. V usage is TRBV6-6 and J usage is TRBJ2-2; D may be TRBD1 (5 bases). The CDR3 runs to 14 residues. Trimming took 2 bases from V and 6 from J, leaving 10 bases between them. Per germline, CDR1 MNHNY and CDR2 SVGAGI (reference sequence). The CDR3 sequence: CASSYHAGSGELFF. CDR3 bases: TGTGCCAGCAGTTACCACGCAGGGTCCGGGGAGCTGTTTTTT.

This clone was seen a handful of times. The genes are TRBV2 and TRBJ2-3, with 9 nucleotides matching TRBD2. The J segment lost 1 base and the V segment lost 7 bases, leaving 3 bases of the junction unmatched. Germline lookup yields CDR1 SNHLY and CDR2 FYNNEI. The CDR3 runs to 14 residues. The CDR3, as DNA: TGTGCCAGCAATGGCGGGAGGGGCACAGATACGCAGTATTTT. Translating it yields CASNGGRGTDTQYF.

The DNA for the CDR3 is TGTGCCAGCAGCCAACAAACGCTAGCTGGGACCTACAATGAGCAGTTCTTC. Residues: CASSQQTLAGTYNEQFF. The V and J genes are TRBV3-1 (or the pseudogene TRBV3-2) and TRBJ2-1; TRBD2 is a possible D gene (5 bases). Germline CDR1 is LGHDT and CDR2 is YNNKEL (reference sequence). Deletions cut 2 bases from V and 2 bases from J, with 16 bases between. CDR3 length equals 17 residues.

This clone is labeled as medium-sized. The junction differs from germline at one of its ends, possibly a read error. This sequence joins TRBV7-9 and TRBJ2-7, with TRBD2 matching over 10 bases. Germline lookup yields CDR1 SEHNR and CDR2 FQNEAQ (reference sequence). CDR3 size: 11 residues. The DNA of the CDR3 is TGTGCCAGCACCTTAGCGGGAGGTTTAAACTTC. Encoded protein: CASTLAGGLNF.

J is TRBJ2-2 and V is TRBV18, with 8 bases that match TRBD1. Per the germline V gene, CDR1 is KGHSH and CDR2 is LQKENI. Trimming removed 4 bases from V and 6 bases from J; junction bases left unmatched: 10. The CDR3 has 16 amino acids. CDR3 sequence (DNA): TGTGCCAGCTCACTCTCGGACAGGGCAGGATCCGGGGAGCTGTTTTTT. Residues: CASSLSDRAGSGELFF.

V gene TRBV6-4 combines with J gene TRBJ2-3; 11 positions agree with TRBD2. V lost 6 bases and J lost 1; bases outside the gene matches: 9. In germline, CDR1 is MRHNA, CDR2 SNTAGT. The CDR3 is made up of 17 amino acids. The CDR3 DNA follows: TGTGCCAGCAGCCGGACTAGCGGGTTTCTAGGCACAGATACGCAGTATTTT. It yields the protein CASSRTSGFLGTDTQYF.

The gene calls are TRBV28 and TRBJ1-3; 8 nucleotides align to TRBD1. Germline V gene lookup returns CDR1 MDHEN and CDR2 SYDVKM. With V trimmed by 3 bases and J by 9 bases, 4 bases remained unmatched. The CDR3 is 13 amino acids. The CDR3: CASSFGTGPTIYF. CDR3 coding DNA: TGTGCCAGCAGTTTCGGGACAGGACCCACCATATATTTT.

The gene calls are TRBV7-8 and TRBJ2-3; 7 nucleotides align to TRBD2. Trimming took 1 base from V and 3 from J; bases not matched to a gene: 7. The CDR3 consists of 16 residues. The germline V gene encodes CDR1 SGHVS and CDR2 FQNEAQ. The CDR3 DNA follows: TGTGCCAGCAGCTTAGGTTCGGGGGGTCGGACAGATACGCAGTATTTT. Translating it yields CASSLGSGGRTDTQYF.

V and J are TRBV18 and TRBJ2-1; weak D call: TRBD2 (5 bases). This CDR3 contains 13 residues. The germline V and J ends were trimmed by 2 bases and 9 bases, with 11 bases remaining between them. Germline V gene sequence: CDR1 KGHSH, CDR2 LQKENI. The CDR3 region is CASSPKLEGEQFF. The DNA for the CDR3 is TGTGCCAGCTCACCAAAACTTGAGGGTGAGCAGTTCTTC.

This sequence joins TRBV5-6 and TRBJ2-1; the D gene is possibly TRBD2 (6 bases). CDR3 size: 13 residues. Germline CDR1 SGHDT, CDR2 YYEEEE. The V end was cut by 4 bases, the J end by 6 bases, with 11 bases between. CDR3 DNA sequence: TGTGCCAGCAGCGCTGGGACTCCCAATGAGCAGTTCTTC. Translating it yields CASSAGTPNEQFF.

This chain uses TRBV28 with TRBJ1-1; 9 bases are shared with TRBD1. This CDR3 spans 14 amino acids. The germline gives CDR1 MDHEN, CDR2 SYDVKM. The junction had 6 bases not matched to a gene; V was cut back by 5 bases and J by 5 bases. Written as DNA, the CDR3 is TGTGCCAGCAGTCCGACAGGGGGGAAGACTGAAGCTTTCTTT. Translating it yields CASSPTGGKTEAFF.

The rearrangement links TRBV28 to TRBJ2-7; D ambiguous. The ends were cut back, 5 bases at V and 0 bases at J, with 8 bases in the middle. Germline V gene data show CDR1 as MDHEN and CDR2 as SYDVKM. The CDR3 is made up of 13 amino acids. The CDR3, as DNA: TGTGCCAGCAGTACCGGGTCCTCCTACGAGCAGTACTTC. Its protein is CASSTGSSYEQYF.

The CDR3 region is CASSLQSGNFYEQYF. The CDR3 DNA is TGCGCCAGCAGCCTCCAGTCGGGGAATTTTTACGAGCAGTACTTC. The rearrangement joins TRBV5-1 to TRBJ2-7; TRBD2 might be the D (5 bases). V lost 4 bases and J 4 bases, leaving 18 bases between the germline ends. The germline V gene has CDR1 SGHRS and CDR2 YFSETQ. This CDR3 spans 15 amino acids.

The chain links TRBV5-1 to TRBJ2-7; 8 nucleotides match TRBD2. V dropped 0 bases and J dropped 6; count of bases not matched to a gene: 8. The CDR3 totals 15 residues. CDR1 and CDR2 from the germline V gene are SGHRS and YFSETQ. The CDR3 nucleotides are TGCGCCAGCAGCTTGGTTCCAGCGGGAGTTGGCGAGCAGTACTTC. It yields the protein CASSLVPAGVGEQYF. The full variable domain, in which reference TRBV5-1 and TRBJ2-7 provide the parts outside the CDR3, is KAGVTQTPRYLIKTRGQQVTLSCSPISGHRSVSWYQQTPGQGLQFLFEYFSETQRNKGNFPGRFSGRQFSNSRSEMNVSTLELGDSALYLCASSLVPAGVGEQYFGPGTRLTVT.

The V gene is TRBV2, the J gene TRBJ2-5; 7 positions agree with TRBD2. This CDR3 comprises 15 residues. V lost 3 bases and J lost 5; bases outside the gene matches: 9. Germline CDR1 is SNHLY and CDR2 is FYNNEI. The CDR3 coding sequence is TGTGCCAGCAGTGAGGTGGCGGGAGCTAAGGAGACCCAGTACTTC. Residues: CASSEVAGAKETQYF.

The V gene is TRBV11-2, the J gene TRBJ1-4; possible D gene TRBD1, 6 bases. The CDR3 extends over 16 amino acids. Trimming took off 1 base at V and 1 base at J, with 10 bases between the two ends. CDR1 and CDR2 from the germline V gene are SGHAT and FQNNGV. The CDR3 sequence: CASSLVGGRTNEKLFF. Here the CDR3 DNA reads TGTGCCAGCAGCTTAGTAGGGGGAAGAACTAATGAAAAACTGTTTTTT.

The chain combines TRBV5-1 with TRBJ1-1; D may be TRBD1 (5 bases). Trimming took 6 bases from V and 0 from J, leaving 15 bases between them. From germline, CDR1 is SGHRS and CDR2 YFSETQ. This CDR3 region has 15 residues. CDR3 sequence (DNA): TGCGCCAGCACCGAACAAAGGGGCATGAACACTGAAGCTTTCTTT. This gives the protein CASTEQRGMNTEAFF.

This clone was picked up one time. In nucleotides, the CDR3 is TGTGCCAGCAGCGAAAAGACAGGGCCCTCAACAACTAATGAAAAACTGTTTTTT. Its protein product is CASSEKTGPSTTNEKLFF. This sequence joins TRBV7-9 and TRBJ1-4, with 7 bases matching TRBD1. The CDR3 spans 18 residues. The J segment lost 0 bases and the V segment lost 5 bases, leaving 12 bases of the junction unmatched. Germline CDR1 and CDR2: SEHNR and FQNEAQ (reference sequence). Supplemented by reference TRBV7-9 and TRBJ1-4, the full variable domain reads DTGVSQNPRHKITKRGQNVTFRCDPISEHNRLYWYRQTLGQGPEFLTYFQNEAQLEKSRLLSDRFSAERPKGSFSTLEIQRTEQGDSAMYLCASSEKTGPSTTNEKLFFGSGTQLSVL.

This clone was recorded a few times. This rearrangement joins TRBV29-1 to TRBJ1-2; the match to TRBD1 covers 9 bases. The junction had 8 bases not matched to a gene; V was cut back by 6 bases and J by 3 bases. Germline CDR1 and CDR2: SQVTM and ANQGSEA. This CDR3 has 14 residues. CDR3 sequence: CSVTGGQLDYGYTF. CDR3 coding DNA: TGCAGCGTGACAGGGGGACAACTTGACTATGGCTACACCTTC.

The chain couples TRBV24-1 to TRBJ1-1, with D tentatively TRBD1 (5 bases). This CDR3 has 15 residues. Trimming removed 5 bases from V and 5 bases from J, with 17 bases in between. Germline V gene lookup returns CDR1 KGHDR and CDR2 SFDVKD. The CDR3 region is CATSAQGRGGTEAFF. DNA of the CDR3: TGTGCCACCAGTGCTCAGGGCCGGGGAGGGACTGAAGCTTTCTTT.